Below are 14 T cell receptor beta chains sequenced from a single sample in a study of OX40 agonist ivuxolimab in advanced cancers. Measured with immunoSEQ multiplex PCR; TCRdb has only the in-frame clones, and not every one. The data show 35,000 to 45,000 clones, around 87% seen once. The sample in question was CD4+ or CD8+ T cells sorted from blood, obtained in a trial of the OX40 agonist ivuxolimab. These receptors originate from an adult with an advanced solid tumor such as melanoma, head and neck, liver or kidney cancer.

This chain uses TRBV7-8 with TRBJ1-1, with D possibly being TRBD1 (6 bases). The CDR3 runs to 16 residues. The germline V gene has CDR1 SGHVS and CDR2 FQNEAQ. With 5 bases removed from V and 0 bases from J, the gap between germline ends came to 16 bases. CDR3 loop: CASSPRTVLMNTEAFF. The CDR3 region has the DNA TGTGCCAGCAGCCCCCGGACAGTTCTAATGAACACTGAAGCTTTCTTT.

The gene calls are TRBV6-1 and TRBJ2-3; 8 nucleotides align to TRBD2. The CDR3 spans 15 residues. The germline V gene encodes CDR1 MNHNS and CDR2 SASEGT. V shed 6 bases and J 2 bases; nucleotides not matched to a gene: 7. As DNA, the CDR3 is TGTGCCAGCAGCACCGTAGCGGGGAACACAGATACGCAGTATTTT. As protein: CASSTVAGNTDTQYF.

V gene TRBV6-1 combines with J gene TRBJ2-3, with unresolved D. Deletions cut 2 bases from V and 6 bases from J, with 9 bases between. CDR1 MNHNS and CDR2 SASEGT come from the germline V gene. The CDR3 loop spans 13 amino acids. The CDR3 DNA follows: TGTGCCAGCAGTGAAATCAAGGCGGATACGCAGTATTTT. Its protein is CASSEIKADTQYF.

V is TRBV6-1 and J is TRBJ2-7; D is unclear. The CDR3 covers 14 residues. Germline lookup yields CDR1 MNHNS and CDR2 SASEGT. Trimming removed 1 base at V and 2 bases at J, with 9 bases between. For the CDR3, the DNA is TGTGCCAGCAGTGAAGGCGCACAGACCTACGAGCAGTACTTC. Its translation: CASSEGAQTYEQYF.

The rearrangement uses TRBV6-5 and TRBJ2-7, with D tentatively TRBD2 (6 bases). This CDR3 region has 15 residues. The germline V and J ends were trimmed by 0 bases and 2 bases, with 11 bases remaining between them. Germline loops: CDR1 MNHEY, CDR2 SVGAGI. CDR3: CASSYSGTLAYEQYF. Here the CDR3 DNA reads TGTGCCAGCAGTTACTCCGGGACTCTGGCCTACGAGCAGTACTTC.

The chain recombines TRBV4-2 with TRBJ1-4, with D possibly matching TRBD1 (6 bases). From germline, CDR1 is LGHNA and CDR2 YNFKEQ. The CDR3 is 17 residues long. The V end lost 0 bases, the J end lost 4 bases, and 15 bases lay between the germline ends. CDR3 nucleotide sequence: TGTGCCAGCAGCCAAGATGGAGTCAGGGGAAATAATGAAAAACTGTTTTTT. It yields the protein CASSQDGVRGNNEKLFF.

This chain joins TRBV19 and TRBJ1-3; 8 bases are a match to TRBD1. Germline CDR1 is LNHDA and CDR2 is SQIVND (reference sequence). The CDR3 has 17 residues. The V segment lost 4 bases and the J segment 1 base; nucleotides outside the gene matches: 9. CDR3 bases: TGTGCCAGTAGTACTAGAGGACAGGGAGAATCTGGAAACACCATATATTTT. This encodes CASSTRGQGESGNTIYF.

The rearrangement links TRBV7-9 to TRBJ1-1, with a tentative D call TRBD1 (5 bases). The CDR3 has 15 amino acids. V lost 5 bases and J lost 0, with 13 bases in between. The germline V gene has CDR1 SEHNR and CDR2 FQNEAQ (reference sequence). CDR3 DNA: TGTGCCAGCAGCCTAGGACACGCTATGAACACTGAAGCTTTCTTT. This gives the protein CASSLGHAMNTEAFF.

This clone was recorded a few times. The chain carries TRBV7-9 and TRBJ1-2; the D gene is possibly TRBD1 (6 bases). V was pared by 7 bases and J by 9 bases, with 21 bases between. Germline lookup yields CDR1 SEHNR and CDR2 FQNEAQ (reference sequence). The CDR3 extends over 14 amino acids. In nucleotides, the CDR3 is TGTGCCAGCATCTACAGGGAGGAGTGGGAAAGCTACACCTTC. Translation gives CASIYREEWESYTF.

The genes are TRBV7-9 and TRBJ2-5; 11 bases line up with TRBD1. V gave up 1 base and J gave up 3 bases; unmatched junction bases: 7. Germline V gene data show CDR1 as SEHNR and CDR2 as FQNEAQ (reference sequence). CDR3 length: 17 amino acids. The CDR3 DNA reads TGTGCCAGCAGCTTAGAGGCCGGGACAGGGGGTAAAGAGACCCAGTACTTC. Translation gives CASSLEAGTGGKETQYF. Supplemented by reference TRBV7-9 and TRBJ2-5, the full variable domain reads DTGVSQNPRHKITKRGQNVTFRCDPISEHNRLYWYRQTLGQGPEFLTYFQNEAQLEKSRLLSDRFSAERPKGSFSTLEIQRTEQGDSAMYLCASSLEAGTGGKETQYFGPGTRLLVL.

The rearrangement uses TRBV25-1 and TRBJ2-1; D gene uncertain. Trimming cost V 8 bases and J 0 bases, with 11 bases left between them. This CDR3 is 14 amino acids long. Germline-derived CDR1 and CDR2 are MGHDK and SYGVNS. The CDR3 here is CASVSPSSYNEQFF. In DNA form, the CDR3 reads TGTGCCAGCGTATCCCCGAGCTCCTACAATGAGCAGTTCTTC.

The chain joins TRBV5-1 to TRBJ1-6; the D is unclear. From germline, CDR1 is SGHRS and CDR2 YFSETQ. The CDR3 is 16 residues long. V was shortened by 5 bases and J by 0 bases, with 12 bases between the two germline ends. The CDR3 loop reads CASRSDTSSYNSPLHF. The CDR3 bases are TGCGCCAGCAGATCCGACACAAGCTCCTATAATTCACCCCTCCACTTT.

The V and J genes are TRBV6-5 and TRBJ2-7, with D perhaps matching TRBD1 or TRBD2 (5 bases each). V shed 5 bases and J shed 0 bases, with 14 bases lying between them. The CDR3 has 15 amino acids. Germline-derived CDR1 and CDR2 are MNHEY and SVGAGI. As DNA, the CDR3 is TGTGCCAGCAGTCCGGGACGGTTAAGCTCCTACGAGCAGTACTTC. This gives the protein CASSPGRLSSYEQYF.

This clone is a singleton in its sample. The chain employs TRBV14 and TRBJ2-5; 7 bases align to TRBD2. From germline, CDR1 is SGHDN and CDR2 FVKESK. V shed 1 base, J shed 9 bases, and the junction held 8 bases outside the gene matches. The CDR3 is 14 amino acids. CDR3 DNA: TGTGCCAGCAGCCAAGGGACTAGTCGGACGGCCCAGTACTTC. This translates into CASSQGTSRTAQYF.